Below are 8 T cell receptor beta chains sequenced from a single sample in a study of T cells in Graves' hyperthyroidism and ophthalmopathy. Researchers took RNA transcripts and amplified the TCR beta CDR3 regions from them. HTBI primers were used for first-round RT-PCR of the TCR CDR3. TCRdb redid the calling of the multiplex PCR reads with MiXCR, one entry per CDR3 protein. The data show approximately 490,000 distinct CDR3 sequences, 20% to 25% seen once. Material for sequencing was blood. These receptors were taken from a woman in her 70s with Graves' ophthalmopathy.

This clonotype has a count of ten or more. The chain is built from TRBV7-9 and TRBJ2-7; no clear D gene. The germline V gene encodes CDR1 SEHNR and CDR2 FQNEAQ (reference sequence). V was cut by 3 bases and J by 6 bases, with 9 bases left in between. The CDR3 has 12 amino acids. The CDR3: CASSFGPVEQYF. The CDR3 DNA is TGTGCCAGCAGCTTTGGGCCAGTCGAGCAGTACTTC. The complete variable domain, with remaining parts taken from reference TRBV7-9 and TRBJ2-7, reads DTGVSQNPRHKITKRGQNVTFRCDPISEHNRLYWYRQTLGQGPEFLTYFQNEAQLEKSRLLSDRFSAERPKGSFSTLEIQRTEQGDSAMYLCASSFGPVEQYFGPGTRLTVT.

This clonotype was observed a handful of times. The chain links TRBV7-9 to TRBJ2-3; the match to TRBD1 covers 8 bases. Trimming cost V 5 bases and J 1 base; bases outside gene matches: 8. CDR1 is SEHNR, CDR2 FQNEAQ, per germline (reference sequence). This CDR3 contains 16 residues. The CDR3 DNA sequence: TGTGCCAGCAGCGTCGACAGGGGCGAACGCACAGATACGCAGTATTTT. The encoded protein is CASSVDRGERTDTQYF.

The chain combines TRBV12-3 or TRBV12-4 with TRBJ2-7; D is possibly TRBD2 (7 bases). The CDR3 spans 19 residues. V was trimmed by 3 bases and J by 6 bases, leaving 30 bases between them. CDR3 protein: CASSFRSLSGGGQGSEQYF. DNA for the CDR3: TGTGCCAGCAGTTTTAGGTCGTTGTCGGGCGGGGGCCAGGGGAGCGAGCAGTACTTC.

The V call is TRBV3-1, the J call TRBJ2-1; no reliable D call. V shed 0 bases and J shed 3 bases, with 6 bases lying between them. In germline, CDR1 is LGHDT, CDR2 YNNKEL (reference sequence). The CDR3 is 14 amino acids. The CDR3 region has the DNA TGTGCCAGCAGCCAAGATGTGCGCTACAATGAGCAGTTCTTC. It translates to CASSQDVRYNEQFF.

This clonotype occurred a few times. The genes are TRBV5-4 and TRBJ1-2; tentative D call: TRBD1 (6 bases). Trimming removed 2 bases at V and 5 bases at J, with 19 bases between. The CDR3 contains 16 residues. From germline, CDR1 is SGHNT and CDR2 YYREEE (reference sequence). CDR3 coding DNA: TGTGCCAGCAGCTTAGGACAGAACTCTATCCCTTATGGCTACACCTTC. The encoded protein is CASSLGQNSIPYGYTF.

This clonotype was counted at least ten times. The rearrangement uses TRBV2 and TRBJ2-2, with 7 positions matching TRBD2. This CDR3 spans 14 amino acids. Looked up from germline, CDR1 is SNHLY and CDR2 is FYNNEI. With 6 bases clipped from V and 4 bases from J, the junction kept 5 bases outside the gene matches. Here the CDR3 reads CASSGLAVTGELFF. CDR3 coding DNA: TGTGCCAGCAGCGGGCTAGCGGTCACCGGGGAGCTGTTTTTT.

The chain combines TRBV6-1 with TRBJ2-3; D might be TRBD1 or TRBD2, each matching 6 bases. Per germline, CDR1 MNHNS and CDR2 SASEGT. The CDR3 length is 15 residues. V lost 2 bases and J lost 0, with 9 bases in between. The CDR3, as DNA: TGTGCCAGCAGTGAACCGGGGGCTAGCACAGATACGCAGTATTTT. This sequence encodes CASSEPGASTDTQYF.

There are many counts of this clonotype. The CDR3 DNA sequence: TGTGCCAGCCGTCGGCTAATGAACACTGAAGCTTTCTTT. Translated, it gives CASRRLMNTEAFF. The chain links TRBV12-3 or TRBV12-4 to TRBJ1-1, with unresolved D. The CDR3 sequence is 13 residues long. Trimming left V 8 bases short and J 0 bases short, with 10 bases between.